The sequence of this TCR beta chain was determined in a study of monozygotic twins with inflammatory bowel disease. A total RNA quantity of roughly 3,300 ng went into each TCR library. TCRdb re-called the 5' RACE reads; one entry per CDR3 protein, DNA not given. The sample includes some 89,000 distinct CDR3 sequences. This TCR derives from a human donor with ulcerative colitis or Crohn's disease, or a healthy co-twin of an affected twin (not recorded which). Specimen: blood.

The CDR3 loop reads CASSVMTAARGEAFF. The chain has TRBV6-1 and TRBJ1-1. CDR1 and CDR2 from the germline V gene are MNHNS and SASEGT. There are 15 residues in the CDR3.